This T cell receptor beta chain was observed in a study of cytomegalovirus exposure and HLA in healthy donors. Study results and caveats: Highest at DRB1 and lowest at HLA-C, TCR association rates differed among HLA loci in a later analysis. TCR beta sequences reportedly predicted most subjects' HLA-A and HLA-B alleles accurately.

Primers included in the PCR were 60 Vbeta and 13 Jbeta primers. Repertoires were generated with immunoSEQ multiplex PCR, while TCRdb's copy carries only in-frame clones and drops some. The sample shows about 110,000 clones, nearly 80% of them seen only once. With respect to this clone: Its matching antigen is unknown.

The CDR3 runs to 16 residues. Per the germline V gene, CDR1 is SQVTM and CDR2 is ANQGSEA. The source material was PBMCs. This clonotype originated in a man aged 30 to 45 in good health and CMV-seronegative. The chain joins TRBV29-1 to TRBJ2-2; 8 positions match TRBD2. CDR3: CKDSGNRAPNTGELFF. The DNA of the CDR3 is TGCAAGGATAGCGGGAACCGAGCACCGAACACCGGGGAGCTGTTTTTT.